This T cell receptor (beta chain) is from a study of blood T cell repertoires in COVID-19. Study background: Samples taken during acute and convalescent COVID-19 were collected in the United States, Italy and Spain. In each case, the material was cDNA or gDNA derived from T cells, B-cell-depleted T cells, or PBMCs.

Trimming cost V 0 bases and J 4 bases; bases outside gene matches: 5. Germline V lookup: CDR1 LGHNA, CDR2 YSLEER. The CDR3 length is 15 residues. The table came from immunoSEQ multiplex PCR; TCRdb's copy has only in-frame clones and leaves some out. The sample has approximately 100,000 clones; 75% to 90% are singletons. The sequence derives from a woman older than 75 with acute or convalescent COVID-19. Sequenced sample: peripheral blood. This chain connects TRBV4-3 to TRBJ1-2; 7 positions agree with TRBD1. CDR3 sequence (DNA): TGCGCCAGCAGCCAAGATCGGGCAGGGGGCTATGGCTACACCTTC. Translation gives CASSQDRAGGYGYTF.